The 16 T cell receptor beta chains presented below share a single source sample, sequenced in a study of cytomegalovirus exposure and HLA in healthy donors. The study ran its PCR with 60 Vbeta and 13 Jbeta primers. Sequencing used immunoSEQ multiplex PCR; TCRdb keeps in-frame clones, though not all of them. This table holds 160,000 or so clones, around three quarters found once. The sample comprised PBMCs. The receptors were sampled from a middle-aged woman in good health and CMV-seronegative.

Comments on this clone: Compared with germline, one end of the junction differs, possibly owing to a read error. The V call is TRBV11-1, the J call TRBJ2-7, with 12 bases identical to TRBD2. Per the germline V gene, CDR1 is SGHAT and CDR2 is FQDESV (reference sequence). The CDR3 totals 17 residues. The CDR3 loop is CASTLPTTSGSRNEQYF. CDR3 nucleotides: TGTGCCAGCACCTTACCCACGACTAGCGGGAGTAGAAACGAGCAGTACTTC. The full variable domain, with the rest looked up from reference TRBV11-1 and TRBJ2-7, is EAEVAQSPRYKITEKSQAVAFWCDPISGHATLYWYRQILGQGPELLVQFQDESVVDDSQLPKDRFSAERLKGVDSTLKIQPAELGDSAMYLCASTLPTTSGSRNEQYFGPGTRLTVT.

The chain uses TRBV5-1 and TRBJ2-5; TRBD1 aligns across 8 bases. The J segment lost 5 bases and the V segment lost 5 bases, leaving 8 bases of the junction unmatched. This CDR3 contains 14 residues. The germline V gene has CDR1 SGHRS and CDR2 YFSETQ. The CDR3 region is CASRRDRSTETQYF. The CDR3, as DNA: TGCGCCAGCAGGAGGGACAGGTCTACGGAGACCCAGTACTTC.

This sequence joins TRBV28 and TRBJ2-2; D is unresolved. Germline CDR1 and CDR2: MDHEN and SYDVKM. V was pared by 5 bases and J by 1 base, with 8 bases between. The CDR3 totals 14 residues. Here the CDR3 reads CASSIVRNTGELFF. Written as DNA, the CDR3 is TGTGCCAGCAGTATAGTGAGGAACACCGGGGAGCTGTTTTTT.

The rearrangement links TRBV11-2 to TRBJ2-2; 7 bases agree with TRBD1. Germline assignment: CDR1 SGHAT and CDR2 FQNNGV. The CDR3 extends over 14 amino acids. J gave up 4 bases and V 5 bases, and 4 bases lay outside the gene matches. The CDR3 sequence: CASSPGQFTGELFF. CDR3 sequence (DNA): TGTGCCAGCAGCCCGGGACAGTTCACCGGGGAGCTGTTTTTT.

The chain has TRBV18 and TRBJ2-7; 8 positions agree with TRBD2. This CDR3 contains 14 residues. After removal of 3 bases from V and 0 bases from J, the junction contained 1 base not matched to a gene. Germline V gene lookup returns CDR1 KGHSH and CDR2 LQKENI. CDR3 protein: CASSPGRDSYEQYF. The CDR3 region has the DNA TGTGCCAGCTCACCCGGGAGGGACTCCTACGAGCAGTACTTC.

This clone was picked up one time. The V and J genes are TRBV5-6 and TRBJ1-5; no clear D. In germline, CDR1 is SGHDT, CDR2 YYEEEE. Trimming pared 0 bases from V and 0 bases from J, leaving 7 bases between. The CDR3 totals 15 residues. CDR3 amino acids: CASSLGAGSNQPQHF. As DNA, the CDR3 is TGTGCCAGCAGCTTGGGAGCAGGTAGCAATCAGCCCCAGCATTTT.

This rearrangement joins TRBV5-1 to TRBJ2-2, with 8 bases matching TRBD2. This CDR3 has 16 residues. V lost 0 bases and J lost 5; bases outside the gene matches: 6. Per germline, CDR1 SGHRS and CDR2 YFSETQ. Here the CDR3 reads CASSLAGGPVTGELFF. DNA of the CDR3: TGCGCCAGCAGCTTGGCGGGGGGGCCCGTGACCGGGGAGCTGTTTTTT.

This rearrangement joins TRBV19 to TRBJ1-1; possibly TRBD1 for D (6 bases). Trimming left V 5 bases short and J 8 bases short, with 12 bases between. Germline V gives CDR1 LNHDA, CDR2 SQIVND (reference sequence). The CDR3 runs to 12 residues. The chain's CDR3 is CASSGYRAEAFF. CDR3 DNA: TGTGCCAGTAGTGGATACAGGGCGGAAGCTTTCTTT.

This clone was observed a few times. In the same sample, other DNA sequences code for this CDR3. The rearrangement links TRBV7-2 to TRBJ1-1; TRBD1 agrees at 8 bases. The CDR3 runs 15 residues. The V and J ends lost 1 base and 4 bases, in that order; junction bases with no gene match: 5. CDR1 SGHTA and CDR2 FQGNSA come from the germline V gene. Written as DNA, the CDR3 is TGTGCCAGCAGCTTAGGGCGACAGGGGAGCACTGAAGCTTTCTTT. Its translation: CASSLGRQGSTEAFF. Filled out from reference TRBV7-2 and TRBJ1-1, the complete variable domain reads GAGVSQSPSNKVTEKGKDVELRCDPISGHTALYWYRQSLGQGLEFLIYFQGNSAPDKSGLPSDRFSAERTGGSVSTLTIQRTQQEDSAVYLCASSLGRQGSTEAFFGQGTRLTVV.

The chain employs TRBV5-4 and TRBJ2-2; the D is unclear. CDR3 length equals 12 residues. The V end was cut by 4 bases, the J end by 6 bases, with 7 bases between. Germline V gene lookup returns CDR1 SGHNT and CDR2 YYREEE (reference sequence). This CDR3 reads CASSPTAGELFF. In nucleotides, the CDR3 is TGTGCCAGCAGCCCCACAGCCGGGGAGCTGTTTTTT.

CDR3 region: CASSPTNRNTGELFF. CDR3 DNA sequence: TGTGCCAGCAGCCCGACAAACAGGAACACCGGGGAGCTGTTTTTT. This chain connects TRBV11-2 to TRBJ2-2; D is uncertain. V lost 5 bases and J 1 base, leaving 11 bases between the germline ends. Germline V gene lookup returns CDR1 SGHAT and CDR2 FQNNGV. The CDR3 contains 15 residues.

The chain carries TRBV18 and TRBJ2-7; D may be TRBD1 (6 bases). The germline gives CDR1 KGHSH, CDR2 LQKENI. V lost 2 bases and J 0 bases, leaving 11 bases between the germline ends. This CDR3 has 15 residues. The CDR3 protein is CASSPGQTHSYEQYF. The CDR3 nucleotides read TGTGCCAGCTCACCAGGACAGACCCACTCCTACGAGCAGTACTTC. Filled out from reference TRBV18 and TRBJ2-7, the complete variable domain reads NAGVMQNPRHLVRRRGQEARLRCSPMKGHSHVYWYRQLPEEGLKFMVYLQKENIIDESGMPKERFSAEFPKEGPSILRIQQVVRGDSAAYFCASSPGQTHSYEQYFGPGTRLTVT.

V gene TRBV10-1 combines with J gene TRBJ2-5, with a tentative D call TRBD2 (6 bases). V was pared by 7 bases and J by 4 bases, with 22 bases between. This CDR3 region has 16 residues. Germline loops: CDR1 WNHNN, CDR2 SYGVQD (reference sequence). For the CDR3, the DNA is TGCGCCAGCACCCTGTGGACTACCCGCCCGGGAGAGACCCAGTACTTC. This sequence encodes CASTLWTTRPGETQYF.

This sequence joins TRBV28 and TRBJ1-5, with D unresolved. V dropped 8 bases and J dropped 1 base, with 12 bases sitting between them. The germline V gene encodes CDR1 MDHEN and CDR2 SYDVKM. The CDR3 has 14 residues. For the CDR3, the DNA is TGTGCCAGCTCGGAACTAAAAAGCAATCAGCCCCAGCATTTT. Translated, it gives CASSELKSNQPQHF.

CDR3 amino acids: CSGRNQGDTEAFF. The CDR3 DNA reads as TGCAGCGGCCGAAACCAGGGGGACACTGAAGCTTTCTTT. The chain is built from TRBV29-1 and TRBJ1-1; 7 bases map to TRBD1. Germline CDR1 reads SQVTM; CDR2 reads ANQGSEA. This CDR3 contains 13 residues. Trimming removed 7 bases from V and 3 bases from J; junction bases left unmatched: 8.

V is TRBV30 and J is TRBJ1-1; a possible D gene is TRBD1 (6 bases). V dropped 2 bases and J dropped 4 bases, with 8 bases sitting between them. There are 12 residues in the CDR3. CDR1 GTSNPN and CDR2 SVGIG come from the germline V gene (reference sequence). CDR3 sequence (DNA): TGTGCCTGGAGTACGACAGGCACTGAAGCTTTCTTT. It specifies CAWSTTGTEAFF.